These 30 T cell receptor beta chains were all obtained from the same sample, sequenced in a study of blood T cell repertoires in COVID-19. TCRdb keeps only in-frame clones here, not all; method: immunoSEQ multiplex PCR. The sample contains about 160,000 clones, roughly 93% of which appear only once. Sample: peripheral blood. Receptors were obtained from a woman between 45 and 65 years old with acute or convalescent COVID-19.

The rearrangement joins TRBV9 to TRBJ1-1; D not certain. The CDR3 loop spans 13 amino acids. CDR1 is SGDLS and CDR2 is YYNGEE in the germline V gene. V lost 0 bases, J lost 7 bases, and 10 bases lay in between. The CDR3 coding sequence is TGTGCCAGCAGCGTAGTGGGCAGTTTTGAAGCTTTCTTT. Its translation: CASSVVGSFEAFF.

This chain links TRBV21-1 with TRBJ2-7; TRBD2, the D gene given by the table, was not confirmed from the DNA. TRBV21-1 is reported as a pseudogene. The CDR3 covers 14 residues. CDR3 DNA sequence: TGTGCCAGCAGCCCTCCGGACTACAGCTACGAGCAGTACTTC. Translation: CASSPPDYSYEQYF.

The chain combines TRBV9 with TRBJ2-1; D gene uncertain. The CDR3 runs 13 residues. Trimming took off 0 bases at V and 7 bases at J, with 8 bases between the two ends. The germline CDR1 and CDR2 sequences are SGDLS and YYNGEE. The CDR3 sequence: CASSVDPFNEQFF. CDR3 sequence (DNA): TGTGCCAGCAGCGTAGATCCCTTTAATGAGCAGTTCTTC.

The CDR3 DNA reads as TGTGCCAGCCCGATGGTGAAGGGGCTTAACTATGGCTACACCTTC. It translates to CASPMVKGLNYGYTF. The rearrangement links TRBV27 to TRBJ1-2; weak D call: TRBD1 (5 bases). The CDR3 length is 15 residues. The V end lost 8 bases, the J end lost 1 base, and 17 bases lay between the germline ends. From germline, CDR1 is MNHEY and CDR2 SMNVEV (reference sequence).

In the case of this clone: This specimen includes other DNA sequences encoding the same CDR3. V is TRBV7-2 and J is TRBJ1-5; perhaps TRBD1 as D (5 bases). V lost 2 bases and J 2 bases, leaving 7 bases between the germline ends. The CDR3 has 14 residues. The germline V gene encodes CDR1 SGHTA and CDR2 FQGNSA. The DNA for the CDR3 is TGTGCCAGCAGCTTAAGGGGTGGCAATCAGCCCCAGCATTTT. Translating it yields CASSLRGGNQPQHF.

In its sample, this clone was seen once. The CDR3 spells CASSPGVEGKTQYF. The CDR3 nucleotides are TGTGCCAGCTCACCGGGCGTGGAGGGAAAGACCCAGTACTTC. The rearrangement uses TRBV18 and TRBJ2-5, with a weak D call TRBD2 (6 bases). Germline loops: CDR1 KGHSH, CDR2 LQKENI. The CDR3 sequence is 14 residues long. Trimming took off 3 bases at V and 6 bases at J, with 14 bases between the two ends.

V usage is TRBV30 and J usage is TRBJ1-2; TRBD1 aligns across 8 bases. The CDR3 contains 13 residues. CDR1 GTSNPN and CDR2 SVGIG come from the germline V gene (reference sequence). With V trimmed by 1 base and J by 6 bases, 4 bases remained unmatched. This chain's CDR3 is CAWSADRGDGYTF. The CDR3 region has the DNA TGTGCCTGGAGTGCCGACAGGGGTGATGGCTACACCTTC.

V and J are TRBV13 and TRBJ1-1; 10 bases are a match to TRBD1. The CDR3 consists of 17 residues. CDR1 PRHDT and CDR2 FYEKMQ come from the germline V gene (reference sequence). The ends lost 5 bases at V and 1 base at J; junction bases unmatched: 10. DNA for the CDR3: TGTGCCAGCAGCGCCTCCGGGACAGGGGTCGGGAACACTGAAGCTTTCTTT. This translates into CASSASGTGVGNTEAFF.

Only one count was recorded for this clone. The chain joins TRBV7-2 to TRBJ2-7; 14 positions agree with TRBD2. Trimming cost V 1 base and J 5 bases; bases outside gene matches: 1. The CDR3 contains 15 residues. Per the germline V gene, CDR1 is SGHTA and CDR2 is FQGNSA. As DNA, the CDR3 is TGTGCCAGCAGCTTAGGACTAGCGGGAGGGAACGAGCAGTACTTC. This translates into CASSLGLAGGNEQYF.

This chain uses TRBV7-2 with TRBJ2-5; 10 nucleotides line up with TRBD2. J was trimmed by 4 bases and V by 4 bases; bases with no gene match: 6. Per the germline V gene, CDR1 is SGHTA and CDR2 is FQGNSA. The CDR3 spans 15 residues. The CDR3 DNA sequence: TGTGCCAGCAGCTCCGGGACTAGCGTAAGAGAGACCCAGTACTTC. Protein sequence: CASSSGTSVRETQYF.

This clone was observed a single time. Other DNA sequences within the sample encode an identical CDR3. The CDR3 DNA reads as TGTGCCTGGACCACGCGGGAGAATCAGCCCCAGCATTTT. Amino acids: CAWTTRENQPQHF. The rearrangement links TRBV30 to TRBJ1-5; the D is unclear. Germline V gives CDR1 GTSNPN, CDR2 SVGIG (reference sequence). CDR3 length: 13 residues. V was clipped by 4 bases and J by 4 bases, with 11 bases between them.

The gene calls are TRBV27 and TRBJ2-7; D is possibly TRBD2 (5 bases). Germline V gene data show CDR1 as MNHEY and CDR2 as SMNVEV (reference sequence). The CDR3 contains 17 residues. V lost 3 bases and J 3 bases, leaving 21 bases between the germline ends. CDR3 DNA sequence: TGTGCCAGCAGTTTTTCCCCAACACCAGGACTTAGCTACGAGCAGTACTTC. Residues: CASSFSPTPGLSYEQYF.

CDR3 sequence: CASGLVGDIIPGNTIYF. The CDR3 DNA follows: TGTGCTAGTGGTTTGGTAGGGGACATCATTCCCGGAAACACCATATATTTT. This sequence joins TRBV12-5 and TRBJ1-3; D might be TRBD1 (6 bases). Germline V CDR1 and CDR2: LGHNT, FRNRAP. Trimming cost V 0 bases and J 4 bases, with 16 bases left between them. This CDR3 comprises 17 residues.

The gene calls are TRBV2 and TRBJ1-5, with a weak D call TRBD1 (6 bases). CDR3 length equals 21 residues. The ends were cut back, 3 bases at V and 0 bases at J, with 27 bases in the middle. CDR1 is SNHLY, CDR2 FYNNEI, per germline. The CDR3 DNA reads as TGTGCCAGCAGTGACACCGAACCGGGACACCGGTTGATCTATAGCAATCAGCCCCAGCATTTT. Protein: CASSDTEPGHRLIYSNQPQHF.

In this sample, this clone turned up once. CDR3 residues: CASSQIPGSDPDTQYF. The DNA for the CDR3 is TGTGCCAGCAGCCAAATCCCGGGTTCAGATCCAGATACGCAGTATTTT. The chain is built from TRBV13 and TRBJ2-3; D not certain. The V and J ends lost 5 bases and 4 bases respectively, with 19 bases between them. Germline V gives CDR1 PRHDT, CDR2 FYEKMQ (reference sequence). The CDR3 length is 16 residues.

The genes are TRBV6-5 and TRBJ1-6, with D possibly being TRBD1 (5 bases). Per the germline V gene, CDR1 is MNHEY and CDR2 is SVGAGI. The germline V and J ends were trimmed by 0 bases and 6 bases, with 12 bases remaining between them. The CDR3 is 16 residues long. The CDR3 DNA reads TGTGCCAGCAGTTACTCGAGAAAGGGGCGTAATTCACCCCTCCACTTT. This gives the protein CASSYSRKGRNSPLHF.

The genes are TRBV11-2 and TRBJ2-3; the D gene is possibly TRBD2 (6 bases). Germline CDR1 SGHAT, CDR2 FQNNGV. The CDR3 is made up of 16 amino acids. With 7 bases removed from V and 1 base from J, the gap between germline ends came to 18 bases. The DNA of the CDR3 is TGTGCCAGCACCCTCTTCGGAGGAGGGGGCACAGATACGCAGTATTTT. It codes for CASTLFGGGGTDTQYF.

This chain uses TRBV6-6 with TRBJ1-4; D remains unclear. Germline-derived CDR1 and CDR2 are MNHNY and SVGAGI (reference sequence). The V end was cut by 6 bases, the J end by 7 bases, with 18 bases between. CDR3 size: 15 residues. CDR3 DNA: TGTGCCAGCAGGCCAAGACATCTTGAGGGTGAAAAACTGTTTTTT. Protein sequence: CASRPRHLEGEKLFF.

This clone has just one count. This chain links TRBV19 with TRBJ1-1; D remains ambiguous. This CDR3 is 15 amino acids long. Germline V CDR1 and CDR2: LNHDA, SQIVND (reference sequence). Between the trimmed V and J ends, which lost 1 base and 5 bases, there was a span of 14 bases. This CDR3 is CASSIVSAPGTEAFF. In nucleotides, the CDR3 is TGTGCCAGTAGTATAGTCTCCGCGCCGGGGACTGAAGCTTTCTTT.

This chain uses TRBV11-2 with TRBJ2-1; 8 bases map to TRBD2. The CDR3 sequence is 15 residues long. J was trimmed by 10 bases and V by 0 bases; bases with no gene match: 8. Germline CDR1 SGHAT, CDR2 FQNNGV. The CDR3 region has the DNA TGTGCCAGCAGCTTAGAAGAGCGGGGGCATGGAGAGCAGTTCTTC. Translation gives CASSLEERGHGEQFF. The full variable domain, in which reference TRBV11-2 and TRBJ2-1 provide the parts outside the CDR3, is EAGVAQSPRYKIIEKRQSVAFWCNPISGHATLYWYQQILGQGPKLLIQFQNNGVVDDSQLPKDRFSAERLKGVDSTLKIQPAKLEDSAVYLCASSLEERGHGEQFFGPGTRLTVL.

This clone turned up a few times. The J gene is TRBJ1-5, the V gene TRBV30, with D perhaps matching TRBD1 (6 bases). The CDR3 is 13 amino acids. Trimming pared 1 base from V and 6 bases from J, leaving 10 bases between. Looked up from germline, CDR1 is GTSNPN and CDR2 is SVGIG (reference sequence). The CDR3 sequence: CAWSAGGPQPQHF. CDR3 nucleotides: TGTGCCTGGAGTGCGGGGGGCCCTCAGCCCCAGCATTTT.

V gene TRBV6-5 combines with J gene TRBJ2-3; D is possibly TRBD2 (6 bases). Germline CDR1 and CDR2: MNHEY and SVGAGI. Between the trimmed V and J ends, which lost 4 bases and 5 bases, there was a span of 13 bases. The CDR3 consists of 14 residues. The CDR3 sequence is CASSSHPGGDTQYF. The CDR3 DNA is TGTGCCAGCAGTTCCCACCCCGGGGGAGATACGCAGTATTTT.

This sequence joins TRBV19 and TRBJ1-3; D call uncertain. Germline V gene sequence: CDR1 LNHDA, CDR2 SQIVND (reference sequence). Between the trimmed V and J ends, which lost 8 bases and 0 bases, there was a span of 11 bases. The CDR3 consists of 14 residues. CDR3 DNA: TGTGCCAGTCGGAGGGAGAGCTCTGGAAACACCATATATTTT. The encoded protein is CASRRESSGNTIYF.

The chain is built from TRBV11-2 and TRBJ2-7, with 11 bases fitting TRBD2. The junction had 3 bases not matched to a gene; V was cut back by 5 bases and J by 0 bases. CDR3 length equals 15 residues. Germline V gene data show CDR1 as SGHAT and CDR2 as FQNNGV. The CDR3 is CASSAGLAGSYEQYF. CDR3 sequence (DNA): TGTGCCAGCAGCGCCGGACTAGCGGGCTCCTACGAGCAGTACTTC.

The rearrangement joins TRBV30 to TRBJ1-1; tentatively, D is TRBD1 (5 bases). Germline CDR1 and CDR2: GTSNPN and SVGIG (reference sequence). The V gene lost 4 bases and the J gene lost 2 bases, with 11 bases spanning the gap. The CDR3 consists of 13 residues. CDR3 protein: CAWNPRANTEAFF. Here the CDR3 DNA reads TGTGCCTGGAACCCCAGGGCTAACACTGAAGCTTTCTTT.

J is TRBJ2-2 and V is TRBV18; the match to TRBD1 covers 7 bases. After removal of 6 bases from V and 0 bases from J, the junction contained 10 bases not matched to a gene. The CDR3 totals 17 residues. Germline CDR1 is KGHSH and CDR2 is LQKENI. Here the CDR3 reads CASSTKSGGTNTGELFF. CDR3 nucleotides: TGTGCCAGCTCTACAAAATCAGGGGGTACGAACACCGGGGAGCTGTTTTTT. Using reference TRBV18 and TRBJ2-2 for the parts outside the CDR3, the full variable domain is NAGVMQNPRHLVRRRGQEARLRCSPMKGHSHVYWYRQLPEEGLKFMVYLQKENIIDESGMPKERFSAEFPKEGPSILRIQQVVRGDSAAYFCASSTKSGGTNTGELFFGEGSRLTVL.

The V and J genes are TRBV6-2 or TRBV6-3 and TRBJ2-7; 10 nucleotides line up with TRBD1. Germline V gene sequence: CDR1 MNHEY, CDR2 SVGEGT. V gave up 2 bases and J gave up 4 bases; unmatched junction bases: 14. This CDR3 region has 18 residues. In DNA, the CDR3 is TGTGCCAGCAGTTACGCCCTGATGGGACAGGGGTATTTGTACGAGCAGTACTTC. It codes for CASSYALMGQGYLYEQYF.

The J gene is TRBJ1-2, the V gene TRBV5-4, with 11 bases that match TRBD1. V lost 2 bases, J lost 6 bases, and 6 bases stayed unmatched. CDR1 and CDR2 (germline): SGHNT, YYREEE (reference sequence). This CDR3 has 15 amino acids. DNA for the CDR3: TGTGCCAGCAGCTTTCCCCTGGGACAGGGGGATGGCTACACCTTC. It specifies CASSFPLGQGDGYTF.

This chain uses TRBV4-1 with TRBJ1-4, with D possibly TRBD1 on 5 matching bases. The germline V gene encodes CDR1 MGHRA and CDR2 YSYEKL. The CDR3 sequence is 16 residues long. Trimming left V 3 bases short and J 7 bases short, with 18 bases between. The CDR3 region has the DNA TGCGCCAGCAGCCATTCCCCGGGAGGGGCCGGTGAAAAACTGTTTTTT. Translation: CASSHSPGGAGEKLFF.

The count of this clone is one. The J gene is TRBJ1-1, the V gene TRBV6-5, with TRBD1 identical over 7 bases. Trimming removed 8 bases from V and 5 bases from J; junction bases left unmatched: 11. Germline CDR1 MNHEY, CDR2 SVGAGI. This CDR3 contains 14 residues. The CDR3 DNA reads TGTGCCAGCTCACTCACAGGGGAAATGACTGAAGCTTTCTTT. This codes for CASSLTGEMTEAFF.